This TCR beta chain was identified during a study of blood T cell repertoires in COVID-19. Study background: Nucleic acid was either cDNA or gDNA, and it came from T cells, B-cell-depleted T cells, or PBMCs.

Sequencing used immunoSEQ multiplex PCR; TCRdb keeps in-frame clones, though not all of them. The sample lists about 140,000 clones, approximately 86% occurring once. This CDR3 is 15 amino acids long. Trimming took off 5 bases at V and 4 bases at J, with 15 bases between the two ends. Looked up from germline, CDR1 is SGHRS and CDR2 is YFSETQ. The sample taken for sequencing was peripheral blood. The chain joins TRBV5-1 to TRBJ2-2, with unresolved D. This receptor was obtained from a human donor in a cohort sampled during active COVID-19. The CDR3 bases are TGCGCCAGCAGAGACTCCAGTTTGGGCACCGGGGAGCTGTTTTTT. Protein: CASRDSSLGTGELFF.